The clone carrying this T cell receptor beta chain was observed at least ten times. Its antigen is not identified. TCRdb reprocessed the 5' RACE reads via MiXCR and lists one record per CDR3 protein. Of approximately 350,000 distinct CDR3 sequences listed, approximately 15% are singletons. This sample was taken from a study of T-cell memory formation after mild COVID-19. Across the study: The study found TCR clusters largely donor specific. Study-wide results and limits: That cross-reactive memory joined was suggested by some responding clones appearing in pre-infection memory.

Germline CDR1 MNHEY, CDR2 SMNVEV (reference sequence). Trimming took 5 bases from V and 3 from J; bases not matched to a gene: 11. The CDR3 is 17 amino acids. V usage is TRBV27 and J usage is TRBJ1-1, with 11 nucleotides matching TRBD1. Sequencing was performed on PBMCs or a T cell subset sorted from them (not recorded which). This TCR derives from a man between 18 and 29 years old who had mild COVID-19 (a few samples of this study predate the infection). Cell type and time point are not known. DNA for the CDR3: TGTGCCAGCAGTCCGCCGCGGACAGGGGGCTTGGACACTGAAGCTTTCTTT. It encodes CASSPPRTGGLDTEAFF.